This note documents a single T cell receptor (beta chain) sequence. Its antigen is unknown. The input was around 530 ng total RNA; TCR beta cDNA was made from it with a constant-region primer. Generation of the TCR beta libraries relied on three nested multiplex PCR rounds using slightly modified ARM-PCR. TRBV1-TRBV30 forward and Cbeta reverse primers drove the first two approximately 10-cycle rounds. TCRdb passed the multiplex PCR reads through MiXCR, listing each CDR3 protein once. The data show 300,000 to 400,000 distinct CDR3 sequences, 60% to 80% seen once. The data originate from a study of tumor-infiltrating lymphocytes in primary liver carcinoma. About the study: Primary liver carcinomas in the patients were surgically resected. Overall study results and limits: Since sampling was bulk and unsorted, CD4+ and CD8+ repertoires were not compared. Tumor-adjacent and tumor-blood pairs shared less of their repertoires than tumor region pairs shared.

V lost 3 bases, J lost 5 bases, and 22 bases lay in between. The CDR3 extends over 18 amino acids. Germline V lookup: CDR1 MDHEN, CDR2 SYDVKM. RNA was extracted from whole blood without cell sorting, alongside germline DNA. Chronic HBV infection was present in the patients, who were treatment-naive. The receptor was derived from a man aged 35-49 years with primary liver carcinoma and hepatitis B virus infection. V gene TRBV28 combines with J gene TRBJ2-2; a possible D gene is TRBD1 (6 bases). Sequenced input: peripheral blood. CDR3 nucleotides: TGTGCCAGCAGTTTGGCCGCTAGGGGGAGAGGAGGTACCGGGGAGCTGTTTTTT. Its translation: CASSLAARGRGGTGELFF. The complete variable domain, with remaining parts taken from reference TRBV28 and TRBJ2-2, reads DVKVTQSSRYLVKRTGEKVFLECVQDMDHENMFWYRQDPGLGLRLIYFSYDVKMKEKGDIPEGYSVSREKKERFSLILESASTNQTSMYLCASSLAARGRGGTGELFFGEGSRLTVL.